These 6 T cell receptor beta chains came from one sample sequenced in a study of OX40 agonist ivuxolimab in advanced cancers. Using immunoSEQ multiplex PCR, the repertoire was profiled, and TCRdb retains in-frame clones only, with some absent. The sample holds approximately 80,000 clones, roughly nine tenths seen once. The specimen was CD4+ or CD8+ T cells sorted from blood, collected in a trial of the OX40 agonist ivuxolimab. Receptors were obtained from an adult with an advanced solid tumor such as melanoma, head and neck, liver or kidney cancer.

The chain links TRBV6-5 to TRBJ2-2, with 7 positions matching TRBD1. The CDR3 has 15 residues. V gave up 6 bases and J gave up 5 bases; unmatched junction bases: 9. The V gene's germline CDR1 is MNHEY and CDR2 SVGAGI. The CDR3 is CASRGTAFATGELFF. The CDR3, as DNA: TGTGCCAGCAGAGGGACAGCCTTTGCTACCGGGGAGCTGTTTTTT.

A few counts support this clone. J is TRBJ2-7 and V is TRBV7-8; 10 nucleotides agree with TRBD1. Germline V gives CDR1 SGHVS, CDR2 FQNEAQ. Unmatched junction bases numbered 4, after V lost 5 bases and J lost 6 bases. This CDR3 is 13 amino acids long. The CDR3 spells CASSKGQGLEQYV. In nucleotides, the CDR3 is TGTGCCAGCAGCAAGGGACAGGGGCTCGAGCAGTACGTC.

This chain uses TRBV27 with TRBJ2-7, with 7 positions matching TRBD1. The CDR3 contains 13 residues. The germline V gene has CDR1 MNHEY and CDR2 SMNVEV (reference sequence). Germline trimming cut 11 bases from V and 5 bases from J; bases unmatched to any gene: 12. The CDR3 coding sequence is TGTGCCCATCGGGCAGGGGGTTCCCACGAGCAGTACTTC. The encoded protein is CAHRAGGSHEQYF.

DNA for the CDR3: TGTGCCAGCTCACCAGCACAGGGGGCGAATCCCTATGGCTACACCTTC. This translates into CASSPAQGANPYGYTF. The chain carries TRBV18 and TRBJ1-2; 9 bases map to TRBD1. V was clipped by 2 bases and J by 4 bases; unmatched bases: 8. The germline CDR1 and CDR2 sequences are KGHSH and LQKENI. This CDR3 is built from 16 residues.

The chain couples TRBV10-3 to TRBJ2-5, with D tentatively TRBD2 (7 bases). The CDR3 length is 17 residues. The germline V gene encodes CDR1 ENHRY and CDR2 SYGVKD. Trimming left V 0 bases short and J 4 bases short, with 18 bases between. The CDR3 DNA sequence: TGTGCCATCAGTGAGTCGAAATCGGGGGGCCATGCAGAGACCCAGTACTTC. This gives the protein CAISESKSGGHAETQYF.

The CDR3 sequence is CSVGPGGSEQFF. The CDR3 DNA follows: TGCAGCGTGGGGCCAGGGGGTAGCGAGCAGTTCTTC. The chain recombines TRBV29-1 with TRBJ2-1, with 7 nucleotides matching TRBD1. The germline V gene encodes CDR1 SQVTM and CDR2 ANQGSEA. This CDR3 is built from 12 residues. J was trimmed by 10 bases and V by 6 bases; bases with no gene match: 9.